This entry is about one TCR beta chain. The data are from a study of blood T cell repertoires in COVID-19. Across the whole study: T cells, B-cell-depleted T cells, or PBMCs provided the cDNA or gDNA that served as material.

Trimming took 2 bases from V and 5 from J, leaving 15 bases between them. Germline V lookup: CDR1 SEHNR, CDR2 FQNEAQ (reference sequence). The CDR3 is made up of 15 amino acids. Authors' analysis steps: The assay estimated nucleated cells by amplifying reference gene primers. The data were produced by immunoSEQ multiplex PCR, yet TCRdb's version contains in-frame clones alone and is incomplete. V and J calls and clone size are given by that table; D and trimming were obtained from the DNA. The data contain approximately 220,000 clones, 80% to 90% of them seen just once; the ten biggest clones take up 10%.

The chain has TRBV7-9 and TRBJ2-5; a weak D match, TRBD1 (6 bases). The sequence was obtained from a woman older than 75 with acute or convalescent COVID-19. Sequencing input: peripheral blood. CDR3 bases: TGTGCCAGCAGCTTATGGCGGCAGGGGATGGAGACCCAGTACTTC. Translating gives CASSLWRQGMETQYF.